This passage covers 2 T cell receptor beta chains from one sample sequenced in a study of neurological immune-mediated disorders (dated by TCRdb to between 2018 and 2020). The time point label, as the study defines it: longitudinal time-point 2. Libraries were prepared through 5' RACE. The reads were generated on an Illumina HiSeq 2500. The raw public data were reprocessed by TCRdb itself: fastp quality trimming at Q25, MiXCR clonotype calling, in-frame beta chains only. Every distinct CDR3 protein forms one entry, paired with its most common genes and DNA. The sample contains under 100,000 distinct CDR3 sequences, 13% of them found a single time. Clones ranked in the top ten supply roughly 4.8% of the sample. The sequenced sample was PBMCs. These receptor sequences come from a female donor with HTLV-1-associated myelopathy (HAM/TSP).

The sample holds many counts of this clonotype. The chain links TRBV7-9 to TRBJ1-2, with 9 bases lining up with TRBD1. This CDR3 has 16 amino acids. V dropped 6 bases and J dropped 7; count of bases not matched to a gene: 15. Per germline, CDR1 SEHNR and CDR2 FQNEAQ (reference sequence). As DNA, the CDR3 is TGTGCCAGCAGTCTAGGACAGGGGACCACAGGTGCTGGCTACACCTTC. It encodes CASSLGQGTTGAGYTF.

The rearrangement links TRBV24-1 to TRBJ2-3; 7 bases agree with TRBD2. CDR1 is KGHDR and CDR2 is SFDVKD in the germline V gene. Trimming cost V 4 bases and J 6 bases; bases outside gene matches: 12. The CDR3 runs 16 residues. The CDR3 region is CATSDPTSHPYDTQYF. The CDR3, as DNA: TGTGCCACCAGTGACCCGACTAGCCATCCGTACGATACGCAGTATTTT.